This entry lists 21 T cell receptor beta chains sequenced from one sample in a study of blood T cell repertoires in COVID-19. The table came from immunoSEQ multiplex PCR; TCRdb's copy has only in-frame clones and leaves some out. The sample consists of about 240,000 clones, around 84% of them appearing once. The sample comprised peripheral blood. The receptors stem from a woman under 30 with acute or convalescent COVID-19.

The chain recombines TRBV5-1 with TRBJ2-7; TRBD1 agrees at 8 bases. The germline CDR1 and CDR2 sequences are SGHRS and YFSETQ. The CDR3 extends over 14 amino acids. V lost 8 bases, J lost 2 bases, and 9 bases stayed unmatched. CDR3 sequence: CASHRAQGAYEQYF. In DNA form, the CDR3 reads TGCGCCAGTCATCGGGCACAGGGGGCCTACGAGCAGTACTTC. The complete variable domain, with remaining parts taken from reference TRBV5-1 and TRBJ2-7, reads KAGVTQTPRYLIKTRGQQVTLSCSPISGHRSVSWYQQTPGQGLQFLFEYFSETQRNKGNFPGRFSGRQFSNSRSEMNVSTLELGDSALYLCASHRAQGAYEQYFGPGTRLTVT.

The gene calls are TRBV18 and TRBJ2-1; weak D call: TRBD2 (5 bases). CDR1 is KGHSH, CDR2 LQKENI, per germline. This CDR3 comprises 16 residues. V was clipped by 3 bases and J by 8 bases, with 20 bases between them. The CDR3, as DNA: TGTGCCAGCTCACCTACCGGTCCAGAAGCGAGGGATGAGCAGTTCTTC. Translation gives CASSPTGPEARDEQFF.

The CDR3 reads CASSLGGTNTEAFF. CDR3 in DNA: TGTGCCAGCAGCTTGGGAGGAACGAACACTGAAGCTTTCTTT. This rearrangement joins TRBV5-5 to TRBJ1-1; D gene uncertain. The V end was cut by 0 bases, the J end by 1 base, with 7 bases between. Germline CDR1 and CDR2: SGHKS and YYEKEE (reference sequence). The CDR3 loop spans 14 amino acids.

The chain joins TRBV3-1 (or the pseudogene TRBV3-2) to TRBJ2-7; 9 bases agree with TRBD2. The CDR3 totals 16 residues. CDR1 LGHDT and CDR2 YNNKEL come from the germline V gene (reference sequence). J was trimmed by 5 bases and V by 2 bases; bases with no gene match: 10. CDR3 loop: CASSQSWLAGNDEQYF. The CDR3 DNA is TGTGCCAGCAGCCAAAGTTGGCTAGCGGGAAACGACGAGCAGTACTTC.

The V call is TRBV20-1, the J call TRBJ2-1, with D possibly TRBD2 on 5 matching bases. This CDR3 comprises 13 residues. V was shortened by 3 bases and J by 5 bases, with 11 bases between the two germline ends. The germline V gene has CDR1 DFQATT and CDR2 SNEGSKA (reference sequence). The CDR3 is CSASMIANNEQFF. The CDR3 DNA follows: TGCAGTGCTAGTATGATAGCGAACAATGAGCAGTTCTTC.

V is TRBV27 and J is TRBJ2-4, with 7 bases identical to TRBD2. Trimming cost V 5 bases and J 3 bases; bases outside gene matches: 13. Germline CDR1 and CDR2: MNHEY and SMNVEV (reference sequence). There are 17 residues in the CDR3. The CDR3, as DNA: TGTGCCAGCAGTCCGGCGGGGCTAGCGGACCTCAAAAACATTCAGTACTTC. It yields the protein CASSPAGLADLKNIQYF.

The gene calls are TRBV19 and TRBJ2-5, with D possibly matching TRBD2 (5 bases). The V gene's germline CDR1 is LNHDA and CDR2 SQIVND (reference sequence). Trimming removed 11 bases from V and 5 bases from J, with 18 bases in between. The CDR3 extends over 13 amino acids. The CDR3 loop reads CAGLLVPSETQYF. CDR3 nucleotides: TGTGCCGGATTACTAGTGCCCTCGGAGACCCAGTACTTC.

V gene TRBV27 combines with J gene TRBJ1-2; D is uncertain. Trimming pared 3 bases from V and 7 bases from J, leaving 12 bases between. CDR1 is MNHEY and CDR2 is SMNVEV in the germline V gene (reference sequence). This CDR3 contains 13 residues. The CDR3 loop is CASSFGGLRGYTF. The CDR3 bases are TGTGCCAGCAGTTTTGGTGGACTTCGTGGCTACACCTTC.

The chain recombines TRBV13 with TRBJ2-2, with TRBD2 matching over 13 bases. Germline V gene lookup returns CDR1 PRHDT and CDR2 FYEKMQ (reference sequence). Trimming cost V 2 bases and J 3 bases; bases outside gene matches: 6. The CDR3 contains 18 residues. CDR3 residues: CASSLMTSGRRYTGELFF. The CDR3 DNA follows: TGTGCCAGCAGCTTAATGACTAGCGGGAGGCGGTACACCGGGGAGCTGTTTTTT.

This chain links TRBV10-3 with TRBJ2-7; 7 nucleotides match TRBD1. J gave up 2 bases and V 10 bases, and 11 bases lay outside the gene matches. The CDR3 is made up of 14 amino acids. Germline assignment: CDR1 ENHRY and CDR2 SYGVKD. CDR3 residues: CATNSGQSPYEQYF. Here the CDR3 DNA reads TGTGCCACAAATTCGGGACAGTCACCCTACGAGCAGTACTTC.

This sequence joins TRBV3-1 (or the pseudogene TRBV3-2) and TRBJ1-2; D might be TRBD1 (6 bases). The germline V and J ends were trimmed by 7 bases and 3 bases, with 18 bases remaining between them. Germline assignment: CDR1 LGHDT and CDR2 YNNKEL (reference sequence). This CDR3 contains 15 residues. The CDR3 region has the DNA TGTGCCAGCAAGGGGGGAGGGGACTCCGACTATGGCTACACCTTC. This encodes CASKGGGDSDYGYTF.

The J gene is TRBJ2-3, the V gene TRBV2; 13 bases match TRBD2. The V gene end was trimmed by 7 bases and the J gene end by 1 base; junction bases not matched to a gene: 8. Germline V gene sequence: CDR1 SNHLY, CDR2 FYNNEI. The CDR3 runs to 17 residues. The CDR3 region has the DNA TGTGCCAGCACCCGACTAGCGGGAGGTCGGGGCACAGATACGCAGTATTTT. Translated: CASTRLAGGRGTDTQYF.

The V and J genes are TRBV7-9 and TRBJ1-2; D is unresolved. CDR3 length: 13 amino acids. With 5 bases removed from V and 6 bases from J, the gap between germline ends came to 13 bases. Germline-derived CDR1 and CDR2 are SEHNR and FQNEAQ (reference sequence). DNA for the CDR3: TGTGCCAGCAGCCTGTCGGTGTTGCATGGCTACACCTTC. Translating it yields CASSLSVLHGYTF.

There are many counts of this clone. The rearrangement joins TRBV7-2 to TRBJ2-5, with 8 nucleotides matching TRBD2. This CDR3 contains 15 residues. V shed 4 bases and J 4 bases; nucleotides not matched to a gene: 8. Per germline, CDR1 SGHTA and CDR2 FQGNSA. The CDR3 DNA sequence: TGTGCCAGCAGCTATGACGGGAGGGCTCTAGAGACCCAGTACTTC. Its translation: CASSYDGRALETQYF. Variable domain in full (rest from reference TRBV7-2 and TRBJ2-5): GAGVSQSPSNKVTEKGKDVELRCDPISGHTALYWYRQSLGQGLEFLIYFQGNSAPDKSGLPSDRFSAERTGGSVSTLTIQRTQQEDSAVYLCASSYDGRALETQYFGPGTRLLVL.

This chain uses TRBV2 with TRBJ2-7; 10 positions match TRBD2. The germline V gene encodes CDR1 SNHLY and CDR2 FYNNEI. The CDR3 has 13 amino acids. V dropped 4 bases and J dropped 7; count of bases not matched to a gene: 4. The CDR3 reads CASSGKREGEQYF. The DNA of the CDR3 is TGTGCCAGCAGTGGCAAGCGGGAGGGGGAGCAGTACTTC.

This sequence joins TRBV10-1 and TRBJ2-5; tentatively, D is TRBD1 (6 bases). V was shortened by 2 bases and J by 0 bases, with 7 bases between the two germline ends. From germline, CDR1 is WNHNN and CDR2 SYGVQD (reference sequence). The CDR3 extends over 14 amino acids. The CDR3 protein is CASSEGGHQETQYF. CDR3 nucleotides: TGCGCCAGCAGTGAGGGGGGCCACCAAGAGACCCAGTACTTC.

The gene calls are TRBV30 and TRBJ1-2; D possibly corresponds to TRBD1 (5 bases). Trimming pared 3 bases from V and 3 bases from J, leaving 14 bases between. Germline V gene data show CDR1 as GTSNPN and CDR2 as SVGIG (reference sequence). This CDR3 spans 14 amino acids. CDR3: CAWRLVQGHYGYTF. DNA of the CDR3: TGTGCCTGGAGGCTCGTGCAGGGCCACTATGGCTACACCTTC.

The chain uses TRBV2 and TRBJ2-3; 10 bases align to TRBD2. Germline V gene data show CDR1 as SNHLY and CDR2 as FYNNEI. The CDR3 covers 17 residues. After removal of 2 bases from V and 5 bases from J, the junction contained 10 bases not matched to a gene. This CDR3 reads CASSEQTSGRNRDTQYF. Written as DNA, the CDR3 is TGTGCCAGCAGTGAACAGACTAGCGGGCGAAATAGAGATACGCAGTATTTT.

V and J are TRBV5-6 and TRBJ1-2; weak D call: TRBD1 (5 bases). The V gene lost 3 bases and the J gene lost 4 bases, with 10 bases spanning the gap. This CDR3 has 13 amino acids. CDR1 SGHDT and CDR2 YYEEEE come from the germline V gene. CDR3 amino acids: CASSSAGFYGYTF. CDR3 bases: TGTGCCAGCAGCTCCGCAGGGTTCTATGGCTACACCTTC.

This clone was found a few times. The chain joins TRBV5-1 to TRBJ1-2; D is ambiguous. Trimming took 3 bases from V and 14 from J, leaving 14 bases between them. There are 11 residues in the CDR3. Germline V lookup: CDR1 SGHRS, CDR2 YFSETQ. The CDR3 is CASSWEGDYTF. The CDR3 DNA reads as TGCGCCAGCAGCTGGGAGGGCGACTATACCTTC.

This chain connects TRBV7-9 to TRBJ2-7; D perhaps matches TRBD1 (6 bases). Germline V gives CDR1 SEHNR, CDR2 FQNEAQ (reference sequence). Trimming stripped 0 bases from V and 2 bases from J, with 14 bases between. The CDR3 extends over 16 amino acids. DNA for the CDR3: TGTGCCAGCAGCTTAGCGCTCAGGGGATCAACCTACGAGCAGTACTTC. Protein sequence: CASSLALRGSTYEQYF.